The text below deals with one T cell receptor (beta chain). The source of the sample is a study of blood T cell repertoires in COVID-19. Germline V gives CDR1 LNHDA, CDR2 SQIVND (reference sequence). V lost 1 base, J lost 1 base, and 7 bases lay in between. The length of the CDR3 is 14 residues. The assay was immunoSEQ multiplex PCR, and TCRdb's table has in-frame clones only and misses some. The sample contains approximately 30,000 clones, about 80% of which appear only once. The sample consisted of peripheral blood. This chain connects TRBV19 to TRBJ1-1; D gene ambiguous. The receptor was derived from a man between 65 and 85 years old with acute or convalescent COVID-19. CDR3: CASSIGGKNTEAFF. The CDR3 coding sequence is TGTGCCAGTAGTATAGGAGGGAAGAACACTGAAGCTTTCTTT.